The 32 T cell receptor beta chains below all came from one sample that was sequenced in a study of blood T cell repertoires in COVID-19. TCRdb's table, derived via immunoSEQ multiplex PCR, lists solely in-frame clones and lacks some. The table lists nearly 250,000 clones, around nine tenths of them singletons. What was sequenced was peripheral blood. All receptors come from a woman aged 55 to 70 who had recovered from COVID-19.

The rearrangement links TRBV19 to TRBJ2-1; 7 bases align to TRBD2. CDR3 size: 20 residues. J lost 4 bases, V lost 5 bases, and 23 bases had no gene match. CDR1 LNHDA and CDR2 SQIVND come from the germline V gene (reference sequence). The CDR3 region has the DNA TGTGCCAGTAGTCTTGGGGGGGTGTGGGGTACACCGAAGACTTACAATGAGCAGTTCTTC. Translation gives CASSLGGVWGTPKTYNEQFF. Variable domain in full (rest from reference TRBV19 and TRBJ2-1): DGGITQSPKYLFRKEGQNVTLSCEQNLNHDAMYWYRQDPGQGLRLIYYSQIVNDFQKGDIAEGYSVSREKKESFPLTVTSAQKNPTAFYLCASSLGGVWGTPKTYNEQFFGPGTRLTVL.

This sequence joins TRBV4-2 and TRBJ2-7, with 7 bases that match TRBD2. J was trimmed by 6 bases and V by 0 bases; bases with no gene match: 2. From germline, CDR1 is LGHNA and CDR2 YNFKEQ. CDR3 length: 13 residues. The CDR3 is CASSQDGRGEQYF. The CDR3 DNA reads TGTGCCAGCAGCCAAGATGGGAGGGGCGAGCAGTACTTC.

The chain joins TRBV27 to TRBJ2-7; perhaps TRBD1 as D (5 bases). The germline V and J ends were trimmed by 4 bases and 1 base, with 11 bases remaining between them. CDR1 and CDR2 from the germline V gene are MNHEY and SMNVEV (reference sequence). This CDR3 spans 14 amino acids. The CDR3 sequence is CASSSQGVSYEQYF. CDR3 coding DNA: TGTGCCAGCAGTTCCCAAGGGGTGTCCTACGAGCAGTACTTC.

The rearrangement uses TRBV5-1 and TRBJ2-1; 7 bases align to TRBD2. The germline CDR1 and CDR2 sequences are SGHRS and YFSETQ. The CDR3 has 16 amino acids. V was clipped by 1 base and J by 1 base; unmatched bases: 5. The CDR3 spells CASSLSPGGSYNEQFF. DNA of the CDR3: TGCGCCAGCAGCTTGAGCCCCGGGGGGTCCTACAATGAGCAGTTCTTC.

This clone is labeled medium-sized (0.01 to 0.1%). The chain has TRBV5-6 and TRBJ1-4; D is perhaps TRBD1 (5 bases). Between the trimmed V and J ends, which lost 5 bases and 0 bases, there was a span of 8 bases. Germline V lookup: CDR1 SGHDT, CDR2 YYEEEE. CDR3 size: 14 residues. This chain's CDR3 is CASRQGSTNEKLFF. CDR3 DNA: TGTGCCAGCAGGCAGGGATCAACTAATGAAAAACTGTTTTTT.

The chain combines TRBV7-9 with TRBJ1-2; TRBD1 matches 7 bases. V shed 4 bases, J shed 5 bases, and the junction held 7 bases outside the gene matches. This CDR3 comprises 14 residues. Germline-derived CDR1 and CDR2 are SEHNR and FQNEAQ (reference sequence). CDR3 sequence: CASSSDRVAYGYTF. Here the CDR3 DNA reads TGTGCCAGCAGCTCCGACAGGGTCGCGTATGGCTACACCTTC.

This clone was counted many times. The chain combines TRBV10-3 with TRBJ2-7; 8 bases match TRBD1. J lost 0 bases, V lost 8 bases, and 3 bases had no gene match. The CDR3 length is 13 residues. Per germline, CDR1 ENHRY and CDR2 SYGVKD. Here the CDR3 DNA reads TGTGCCATCGCAGGGGGCGTCTCCTACGAGCAGTACTTC. It specifies CAIAGGVSYEQYF.

The rearrangement uses TRBV9 and TRBJ2-6; 7 nucleotides agree with TRBD1. The CDR3 contains 17 residues. Germline-derived CDR1 and CDR2 are SGDLS and YYNGEE. The V and J ends lost 1 base and 0 bases, in that order; junction bases with no gene match: 4. The CDR3 region has the DNA TGTGCCAGCAGCGTAAACAGGGGAATCTCTGGGGCCAACGTCCTGACTTTC. Protein sequence: CASSVNRGISGANVLTF.

The rearrangement joins TRBV6-5 to TRBJ1-5; 11 bases map to TRBD1. The CDR3 has 15 residues. The trim removed 6 bases at V and 5 bases at J, leaving 6 bases unmatched. The V gene's germline CDR1 is MNHEY and CDR2 SVGAGI. The CDR3 sequence: CASRLGTGGYQPQHF. In DNA form, the CDR3 reads TGTGCCAGCAGACTCGGGACAGGGGGGTATCAGCCCCAGCATTTT.

This chain uses TRBV7-2 with TRBJ2-7; maybe TRBD2 (6 bases). Per germline, CDR1 SGHTA and CDR2 FQGNSA. The CDR3 is 15 residues long. V dropped 5 bases and J dropped 3 bases, with 17 bases sitting between them. The CDR3 region is CASSRDFGQSYEQYF. The CDR3 DNA sequence: TGTGCCAGCAGCAGGGACTTCGGCCAAAGCTACGAGCAGTACTTC. Supplemented by reference TRBV7-2 and TRBJ2-7, the full variable domain reads GAGVSQSPSNKVTEKGKDVELRCDPISGHTALYWYRQSLGQGLEFLIYFQGNSAPDKSGLPSDRFSAERTGGSVSTLTIQRTQQEDSAVYLCASSRDFGQSYEQYFGPGTRLTVT.

The rearrangement joins TRBV28 to TRBJ1-5, with D uncertain. Germline V gene lookup returns CDR1 MDHEN and CDR2 SYDVKM. This CDR3 has 12 residues. Trimming removed 3 bases at V and 6 bases at J, with 6 bases between. DNA of the CDR3: TGTGCCAGCAGTTTTTCGGGTCAGCCCCAGCATTTT. Protein sequence: CASSFSGQPQHF.

V is TRBV3-1 (or the pseudogene TRBV3-2) and J is TRBJ1-5; no definite D call. There are 11 residues in the CDR3. Germline CDR1 LGHDT, CDR2 YNNKEL (reference sequence). V lost 0 bases and J 13 bases, leaving 7 bases between the germline ends. CDR3 amino acids: CASSQEGEQHF. Written as DNA, the CDR3 is TGTGCCAGCAGCCAAGAGGGAGAACAGCATTTT.

This chain joins TRBV11-2 and TRBJ2-1; D is possibly TRBD2 (6 bases). V was clipped by 7 bases and J by 0 bases, with 16 bases between them. Per the germline V gene, CDR1 is SGHAT and CDR2 is FQNNGV. The CDR3 covers 16 residues. CDR3 protein: CASNRVGGGSYNEQFF. CDR3 DNA: TGTGCCAGCAACCGAGTCGGGGGAGGCTCCTACAATGAGCAGTTCTTC.

This clone was detected once. The rearrangement uses TRBV6-6 and TRBJ2-7, with 8 bases fitting TRBD1. J was trimmed by 1 base and V by 6 bases; bases with no gene match: 5. CDR1 and CDR2 from the germline V gene are MNHNY and SVGAGI (reference sequence). The CDR3 covers 14 residues. The CDR3, as DNA: TGTGCCAGCAGCTCGACAGGGGAATCCTACGAGCAGTACTTC. Its protein is CASSSTGESYEQYF.

The rearrangement uses TRBV28 and TRBJ2-7; no definite D call. Germline V lookup: CDR1 MDHEN, CDR2 SYDVKM. V lost 7 bases, J lost 4 bases, and 14 bases lay in between. CDR3 length: 13 residues. The CDR3: CASTRGIRYEQYF. CDR3 in DNA: TGTGCCAGCACGCGAGGTATTCGGTACGAGCAGTACTTC.

This chain links TRBV7-2 with TRBJ2-2, with TRBD2 matching 8 bases. The V segment lost 3 bases and the J segment 0 bases; nucleotides outside the gene matches: 3. This CDR3 is built from 16 residues. Germline V gene lookup returns CDR1 SGHTA and CDR2 FQGNSA. CDR3 residues: CASSFRGGPNTGELFF. CDR3 sequence (DNA): TGTGCCAGCAGCTTCCGCGGGGGGCCGAACACCGGGGAGCTGTTTTTT.

This clone was recorded many times. The gene calls are TRBV9 and TRBJ2-3, with D tentatively TRBD2 (5 bases). In germline, CDR1 is SGDLS, CDR2 YYNGEE. V gave up 3 bases and J gave up 5 bases, with 22 bases separating them. The CDR3 consists of 17 residues. The CDR3 reads CASSAPSDGVSGDTQYF. CDR3 DNA sequence: TGTGCCAGCAGCGCCCCATCCGACGGGGTGTCGGGAGATACGCAGTATTTT.

V and J are TRBV3-1 (or the pseudogene TRBV3-2) and TRBJ2-3; 10 bases agree with TRBD2. Per germline, CDR1 LGHDT and CDR2 YNNKEL (reference sequence). J lost 0 bases, V lost 1 base, and 7 bases had no gene match. This CDR3 is 18 amino acids long. This CDR3 reads CASSQGLAGASSTDTQYF. The CDR3 DNA reads TGTGCCAGCAGCCAAGGTCTAGCGGGGGCCTCAAGCACAGATACGCAGTATTTT.

The chain couples TRBV18 to TRBJ1-4, with TRBD1 identical over 7 bases. There are 14 residues in the CDR3. Germline CDR1 reads KGHSH; CDR2 reads LQKENI. After removal of 3 bases from V and 5 bases from J, the junction contained 3 bases not matched to a gene. CDR3 DNA sequence: TGTGCCAGCTCACCGGGACAGTCGAATGAAAAACTGTTTTTT. Translated, it gives CASSPGQSNEKLFF.

Here the CDR3 reads CASSSTSGVSQPQHF. CDR3 DNA sequence: TGTGCCAGCAGTTCAACCTCAGGGGTTTCCCAGCCCCAGCATTTT. The V and J genes are TRBV28 and TRBJ1-5, with D possibly TRBD1 on 6 matching bases. Germline V CDR1 and CDR2: MDHEN, SYDVKM. This CDR3 is built from 15 residues. Between the trimmed V and J ends, which lost 4 bases and 7 bases, there was a span of 17 bases.

This chain connects TRBV3-1 (or the pseudogene TRBV3-2) to TRBJ2-7; 8 bases line up with TRBD1. The V segment lost 1 base and the J segment 4 bases; nucleotides outside the gene matches: 6. The CDR3 runs 15 residues. CDR1 is LGHDT and CDR2 is YNNKEL in the germline V gene (reference sequence). The CDR3 reads CASSQGAGGWYEQYF. In DNA, the CDR3 is TGTGCCAGCAGCCAAGGGGCAGGGGGCTGGTACGAGCAGTACTTC.

J is TRBJ2-7 and V is TRBV4-1; D may be TRBD2 (6 bases). Germline CDR1 reads MGHRA; CDR2 reads YSYEKL. The CDR3 runs to 14 residues. Between the trimmed V and J ends, which lost 5 bases and 2 bases, there was a span of 13 bases. The CDR3 DNA is TGCGCCAGCAGCACCCGGGGGAGAGCCTACGAGCAGTACTTC. Its protein is CASSTRGRAYEQYF.

The V gene is TRBV11-3, the J gene TRBJ2-2; 9 bases match TRBD1. The germline V gene encodes CDR1 SGHNT and CDR2 YENEEA. The CDR3 is made up of 16 amino acids. V shed 3 bases, J shed 4 bases, and the junction held 6 bases outside the gene matches. In DNA form, the CDR3 reads TGTGCCAGCAGCTTTTACCCGGGACAGGGCACCGGGGAGCTGTTTTTT. Protein sequence: CASSFYPGQGTGELFF. The whole variable domain, filled in from reference TRBV11-3 and TRBJ2-2, reads EAGVVQSPRYKIIEKKQPVAFWCNPISGHNTLYWYLQNLGQGPELLIRYENEEAVDDSQLPKDRFSAERLKGVDSTLKIQPAELGDSAVYLCASSFYPGQGTGELFFGEGSRLTVL.

V usage is TRBV6-2 or TRBV6-3 and J usage is TRBJ2-2, with D possibly TRBD1 on 6 matching bases. Germline V gene lookup returns CDR1 MNHEY and CDR2 SVGEGT. There are 18 residues in the CDR3. V lost 0 bases and J 0 bases, leaving 14 bases between the germline ends. The CDR3 region is CASSYSDQGSANTGELFF. CDR3 nucleotides: TGTGCCAGCAGTTACTCAGATCAGGGGTCGGCGAACACCGGGGAGCTGTTTTTT.

The V and J genes are TRBV5-1 and TRBJ2-3, with D possibly matching TRBD2 (6 bases). Germline CDR1 reads SGHRS; CDR2 reads YFSETQ. V was trimmed by 0 bases and J by 0 bases, leaving 17 bases between them. This CDR3 region has 18 residues. DNA for the CDR3: TGCGCCAGCAGCTTGGCCAGAGAATCTGGGGGGAGCACAGATACGCAGTATTTT. This sequence encodes CASSLARESGGSTDTQYF. Using reference TRBV5-1 and TRBJ2-3 for the parts outside the CDR3, the full variable domain is KAGVTQTPRYLIKTRGQQVTLSCSPISGHRSVSWYQQTPGQGLQFLFEYFSETQRNKGNFPGRFSGRQFSNSRSEMNVSTLELGDSALYLCASSLARESGGSTDTQYFGPGTRLTVL.

V gene TRBV2 combines with J gene TRBJ1-5; 9 bases fit TRBD1. The CDR3 extends over 15 amino acids. Germline CDR1 is SNHLY and CDR2 is FYNNEI. J gave up 2 bases and V 7 bases, and 6 bases lay outside the gene matches. CDR3 sequence (DNA): TGTGCCAGCAACCGACAGGGGGGGGGCAATCAGCCCCAGCATTTT. This codes for CASNRQGGGNQPQHF. The whole variable domain, remainder taken from reference TRBV2 and TRBJ1-5, is EPEVTQTPSHQVTQMGQEVILRCVPISNHLYFYWYRQILGQKVEFLVSFYNNEISEKSEIFDDQFSVERPDGSNFTLKIRSTKLEDSAMYFCASNRQGGGNQPQHFGDGTRLSIL.

The chain is built from TRBV6-6 and TRBJ1-5; D gene uncertain. CDR1 is MNHNY, CDR2 SVGAGI, per germline (reference sequence). This CDR3 has 18 residues. Trimming took 5 bases from V and 0 from J, leaving 20 bases between them. The CDR3 nucleotides are TGTGCCAGCAGTCCCCGGGCGGGCGGTACGCATAGCAATCAGCCCCAGCATTTT. The encoded protein is CASSPRAGGTHSNQPQHF.

The chain is built from TRBV7-2 and TRBJ1-2; D unresolved. The CDR3 sequence is 15 residues long. V was cut by 2 bases and J by 8 bases, with 18 bases left in between. CDR1 and CDR2 (germline): SGHTA, FQGNSA. CDR3 loop: CASSLPPRPRSGYTF. The CDR3 nucleotides read TGTGCCAGCAGCTTACCCCCGCGCCCTCGATCCGGCTACACCTTC.

The chain has TRBV7-9 and TRBJ2-1; 11 bases agree with TRBD2. The CDR3 covers 16 residues. V shed 5 bases and J 4 bases; nucleotides not matched to a gene: 7. Germline CDR1 SEHNR, CDR2 FQNEAQ (reference sequence). The CDR3 DNA reads as TGTGCCAGCAGCCACTCGACTAGCGGGGATTACAATGAGCAGTTCTTC. The encoded protein is CASSHSTSGDYNEQFF.

The chain links TRBV6-6 to TRBJ2-2, with unresolved D. CDR3 length equals 17 residues. Trimming cost V 6 bases and J 0 bases, with 17 bases left between them. Germline V gives CDR1 MNHNY, CDR2 SVGAGI (reference sequence). CDR3 residues: CASRRNRLSANTGELFF. CDR3 bases: TGTGCCAGCAGACGAAACCGCCTCTCAGCGAACACCGGGGAGCTGTTTTTT.

V and J are TRBV5-1 and TRBJ2-3, with 7 bases identical to TRBD1. The V gene's germline CDR1 is SGHRS and CDR2 YFSETQ. The CDR3 has 15 amino acids. V dropped 1 base and J dropped 1; count of bases not matched to a gene: 3. The CDR3 spells CASSLQTGRTDTQYF. CDR3 in DNA: TGCGCCAGCAGCTTGCAGACAGGGCGCACAGATACGCAGTATTTT. Based on the CDR3 plus reference TRBV5-1 and TRBJ2-3, the full variable domain is KAGVTQTPRYLIKTRGQQVTLSCSPISGHRSVSWYQQTPGQGLQFLFEYFSETQRNKGNFPGRFSGRQFSNSRSEMNVSTLELGDSALYLCASSLQTGRTDTQYFGPGTRLTVL.

The rearrangement uses TRBV7-2 and TRBJ2-5, with D hard to call. The CDR3 runs to 13 residues. Germline loops: CDR1 SGHTA, CDR2 FQGNSA. The germline V and J ends were trimmed by 5 bases and 5 bases, with 12 bases remaining between them. CDR3 residues: CASSPRPAETQYF. The CDR3 nucleotides read TGTGCCAGCAGCCCTCGCCCCGCGGAGACCCAGTACTTC.